This TCR beta chain is drawn from a study of lymphopenia after photon versus proton radiotherapy (dated by TCRdb to between 2018 and 2021). Some background on the complete study: The study compared the immunological effects of photon versus proton radiation therapy in patients with gastrointestinal tumors who developed high-grade lymphopenia. A cohort of around 20 patients with gastrointestinal tumors who received either photon or proton therapy and subsequently developed lymphopenia was included. The goal of the study was to characterize the differences between the two radiation modalities in how they affect the immune system. On the study overall, not on this receptor specifically: Among patients across the cohort who died, overall survival time showed an inverse correlation with a larger post-nadir drop in TCR diversity. Once the lymphocyte count had reached its nadir, the repertoires of photon-treated patients showed oligoclonal expansion, particularly of CD8+ Temra cells, and this expansion drove the decline in diversity. The authors looked at the survival association only in patients who died, and they framed better survival with proton therapy as a possibility rather than a demonstrated result. During treatment, patients who received proton therapy stayed relatively stable, whereas patients who received photon therapy lost naive T cells and TCR diversity and gained effector/memory populations.

The germline V gene (reference sequence) yields SEHNR for CDR1 and FQNEAQ for CDR2. The CDR3 starts with the cysteine, ends with the phenylalanine, and has 15 residues. Of the read, only the CDR3 DNA is kept; its 45 bases are in frame from base 1. The junction shows trimming of 5 bases on V and 2 bases on J, and the gene matches do not reach 5 bases of it. As for this clone: The specificity of this receptor is unknown. One base away there is no much larger clone; base qualities are not given.

Library prep was done by the immunoSEQ multiplex PCR assay. Deep sequencing of rearranged TCR beta loci, alongside multiparametric flow cytometry, was used to profile T cell repertoires. The table comes from immuneACCESS by way of TCRdb, which keeps in-frame sequences with V and J called. Part of the clones is missing from these tables; in studies checked, under half for an unresolved V gene and the rest for unknown reasons. The sample data list around 59,000 clones, and approximately 84% of these were observed just once. The ten largest clonotypes hold roughly 2% of the sample. The source material was peripheral blood, sampled from a patient treated with proton-based radiotherapy. The rearranged segments are TRBV7-9 and TRBJ1-5, with 8 bases matching TRBD1. This TCR derives from a man aged 55 to 70 with pancreatic cancer. Read as DNA, the sequence is TGTGCCAGCAGCCCCGACAGGGGAGGCAATCAGCCCCAGCATTTT. Translation gives CASSPDRGGNQPQHF.